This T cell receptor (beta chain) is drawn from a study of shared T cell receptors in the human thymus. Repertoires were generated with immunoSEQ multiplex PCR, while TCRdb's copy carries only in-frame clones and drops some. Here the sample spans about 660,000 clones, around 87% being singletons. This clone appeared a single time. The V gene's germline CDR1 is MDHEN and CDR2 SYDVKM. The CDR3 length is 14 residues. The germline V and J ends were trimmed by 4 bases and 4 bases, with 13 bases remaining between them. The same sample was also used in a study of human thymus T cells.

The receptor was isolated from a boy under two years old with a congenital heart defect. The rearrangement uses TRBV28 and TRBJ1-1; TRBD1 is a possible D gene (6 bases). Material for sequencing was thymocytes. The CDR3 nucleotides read TGTGCCAGCAGTTCCTTACAGGGCTTCACTGAAGCTTTCTTT. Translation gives CASSSLQGFTEAFF.